This passage covers 10 T cell receptor beta chains from one sample sequenced in a study of T cell clonality in common variable immunodeficiency. Whole-study results and caveats: In common variable immunodeficiency, TCR beta chains reportedly carried fewer deletions and N-nucleotide insertions.

Their target antigens are unknown. Sequenced by immunoSEQ multiplex PCR; TCRdb stores in-frame clones only, minus some. The sample yields some 25,000 clones, without any singletons. What was sequenced was peripheral blood mononuclear cells. The receptors were gathered from a human donor with common variable immunodeficiency.

This clone was observed at least ten times. The CDR3 end falls 3 residues outside the read, so it is completed with the germline J gene. The chain is built from TRBV5-1 and TRBJ2-5; TRBD2 matches at 11 bases. V gave up 8 bases and J gave up 0 bases; unmatched junction bases: 3. Germline CDR1 SGHRS, CDR2 YFSETQ. The CDR3 has 14 amino acids. CDR3: CASTSGSYQETQYF. The covered CDR3 bases are TGCGCCAGTACTAGCGGGAGTTACCAAGAGACC.

This clone was counted between two and nine times. The read gets to within 3 residues of the CDR3 end, and the germline J gene fills in the rest. The chain has TRBV11-2 and TRBJ2-7; 9 bases fit TRBD1. Germline V gene data show CDR1 as SGHAT and CDR2 as FQNNGV. The V and J ends lost 5 bases and 5 bases, in that order; junction bases with no gene match: 7. This CDR3 has 14 amino acids. The CDR3 region is CASSTRTGVDEQYF. The covered CDR3 bases are TGTGCCAGCAGCACCCGGACAGGGGTGGACGAG.

On this clone itself: The sequenced fragment ends 3 residues before the CDR3 boundary, so the rest is inferred from the germline J gene. This chain connects TRBV7-9 to TRBJ1-4; TRBD1 is a possible D gene (6 bases). Per germline, CDR1 SEHNR and CDR2 FQNEAQ (reference sequence). The CDR3 sequence is 14 residues long. Trimming stripped 5 bases from V and 5 bases from J, with 12 bases between. CDR3 loop: CASSRGQSNEKLFF. CDR3 DNA (partial): TGTGCCAGCAGCCGTGGACAGTCAAATGAAAAA.

This clone occurred many times. Coverage ceases 3 residues before the CDR3 finishes, and the germline J gene fills in the end. The V call is TRBV5-4, the J call TRBJ1-1; D is perhaps TRBD1 (6 bases). The V gene's germline CDR1 is SGHNT and CDR2 YYREEE (reference sequence). This CDR3 is 15 amino acids long. V lost 4 bases and J 0 bases, leaving 13 bases between the germline ends. The covered CDR3 bases are TGTGCCAGCAGCCCATGGACAGACCTGAACACTGAA. It yields the protein CASSPWTDLNTE. The full CDR3 is CASSPWTDLNTEAFF. Filled out from reference TRBV5-4 and TRBJ1-1, the complete variable domain reads ETGVTQSPTHLIKTRGQQVTLRCSSQSGHNTVSWYQQALGQGPQFIFQYYREEENGRGNFPPRFSGLQFPNYSSELNVNALELDDSALYLCASSPWTDLNTEAFFGQGTRLTVV.

Of note for this clone: The CDR3 goes on 3 residues after the read ends, and that part is filled in from the germline J gene. V gene TRBV10-2 combines with J gene TRBJ1-4; no clear D. Germline CDR1 WSHSY, CDR2 SAAADI. The CDR3 loop spans 15 amino acids. V was pared by 0 bases and J by 4 bases, with 9 bases between. The chain's CDR3 is CASSESIAINEKLFF. Incomplete CDR3 DNA: TGCGCCAGCAGTGAGTCGATCGCGATTAATGAAAAA.

This clone was counted many times. The read stops 3 residues short of the end of the CDR3; the missing end is completed from the germline J gene. The chain is built from TRBV6-1 and TRBJ2-5; tentatively, D is TRBD2 (6 bases). Germline loops: CDR1 MNHNS, CDR2 SASEGT. The CDR3 sequence is 14 residues long. V lost 4 bases, J lost 5 bases, and 14 bases lay in between. The CDR3 here is CASSGTGGRETQYF. CDR3 bases read: TGTGCCAGCAGTGGGACTGGAGGGCGGGAGACC.

There are many counts of this clone. The CDR3 end falls 3 residues outside the read, so it is completed with the germline J gene. The V call is TRBV7-6, the J call TRBJ1-2; TRBD1 aligns across 7 bases. The CDR3 is 17 residues long. Trimming cost V 1 base and J 0 bases; bases outside gene matches: 8. Germline V CDR1 and CDR2: SGHVS, FNYEAQ. CDR3 amino acids: CASSLDAPGQPNYGYTF. The sequenced part of the CDR3 DNA is TGTGCCAGCAGCTTAGATGCCCCGGGACAGCCTAACTATGGC.

This clone has at least ten counts. The sequenced CDR3 bases are TGTGCCAGCAGTGAAAGGGGAGGGAGCGGGAGCAGACAAGAGACC. It specifies CASSERGGSGSRQET. The whole CDR3 is CASSERGGSGSRQETQYF. This chain links TRBV2 with TRBJ2-5, with 8 bases that match TRBD2. The read terminates 3 residues before the CDR3 end, so the remaining end is supplied by the germline J gene. Trimming cost V 2 bases and J 2 bases; bases outside gene matches: 13. The germline V gene encodes CDR1 SNHLY and CDR2 FYNNEI. This CDR3 contains 18 residues.

This clone was picked up many times. The junction departs from the called germline gene at one end, perhaps through a read error. The DNA ends 3 residues before the CDR3 does, and the rest of the CDR3 is filled in from the germline J gene. This chain uses TRBV4-2 with TRBJ2-3, with D tentatively TRBD1 (6 bases). CDR1 and CDR2 from the germline V gene are LGHNA and YNFKEQ. This CDR3 is built from 16 residues. The covered CDR3 bases are TGCGCCAGCAGCCAAGATTTACAGGGCGGCACAGATACG. It codes for CASSQDLQGGTDT. The full CDR3 is CASSQDLQGGTDTQYF.

This clone appeared a few times. The CDR3 end is not reached by the read, which stops 3 residues before it; the germline J gene fills it in. V and J are TRBV2 and TRBJ2-1, with D perhaps TRBD1 (5 bases). CDR3 length: 14 residues. Germline V lookup: CDR1 SNHLY, CDR2 FYNNEI. Deletions cut 2 bases from V and 0 bases from J, with 5 bases between. The CDR3 bases that were read are TGTGCCAGCAGTGAACAGGGCTCCTACAATGAG. Translation gives CASSEQGSYNE. The full CDR3 protein reads CASSEQGSYNEQFF.